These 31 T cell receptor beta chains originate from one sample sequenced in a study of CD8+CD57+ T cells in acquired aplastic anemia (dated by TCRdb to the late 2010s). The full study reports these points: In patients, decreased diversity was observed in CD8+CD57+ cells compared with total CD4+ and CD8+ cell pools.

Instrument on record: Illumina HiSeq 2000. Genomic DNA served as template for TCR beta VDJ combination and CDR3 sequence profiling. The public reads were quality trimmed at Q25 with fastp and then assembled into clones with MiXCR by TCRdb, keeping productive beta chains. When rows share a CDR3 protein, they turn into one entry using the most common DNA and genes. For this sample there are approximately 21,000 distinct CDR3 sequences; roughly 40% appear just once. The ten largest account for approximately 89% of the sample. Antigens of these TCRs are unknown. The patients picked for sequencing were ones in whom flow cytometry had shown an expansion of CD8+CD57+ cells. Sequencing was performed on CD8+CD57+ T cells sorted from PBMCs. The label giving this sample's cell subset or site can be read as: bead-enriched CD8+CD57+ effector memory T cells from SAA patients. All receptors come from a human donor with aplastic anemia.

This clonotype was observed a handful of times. This CDR3 reads CSATRTGRQETQYF. The DNA of the CDR3 is TGCAGTGCTACCCGGACAGGGCGCCAAGAGACCCAGTACTTC. This chain connects TRBV20-1 to TRBJ2-5; 8 bases are a match to TRBD1. J gave up 1 base and V 4 bases, and 5 bases lay outside the gene matches. Germline CDR1 DFQATT, CDR2 SNEGSKA (reference sequence). The CDR3 has 14 amino acids.

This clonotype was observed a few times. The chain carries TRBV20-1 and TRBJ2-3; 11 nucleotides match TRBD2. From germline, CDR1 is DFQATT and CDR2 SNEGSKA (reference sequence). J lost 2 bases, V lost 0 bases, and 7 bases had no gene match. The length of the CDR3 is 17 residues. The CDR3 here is CSARDLGTSGNTDTQYF. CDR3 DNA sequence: TGCAGTGCTAGAGATCTGGGGACTAGCGGAAACACAGATACGCAGTATTTT.

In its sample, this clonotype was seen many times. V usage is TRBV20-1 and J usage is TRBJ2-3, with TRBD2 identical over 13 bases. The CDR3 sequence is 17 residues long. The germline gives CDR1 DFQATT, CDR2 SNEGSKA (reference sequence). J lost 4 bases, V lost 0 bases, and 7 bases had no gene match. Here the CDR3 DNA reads TGCAGTGCTAGAGAGTTGACTAGCGGGAGGAGGGCAGATACGCAGTATTTT. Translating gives CSARELTSGRRADTQYF.

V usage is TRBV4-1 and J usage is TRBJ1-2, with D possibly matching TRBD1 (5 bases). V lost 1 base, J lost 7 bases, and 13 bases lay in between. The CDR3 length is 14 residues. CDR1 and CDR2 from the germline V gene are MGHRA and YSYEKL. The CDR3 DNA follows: TGCGCCAGCAGCCAAGTAGGGTCTGGGGGTGGCTACACCTTC. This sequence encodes CASSQVGSGGGYTF.

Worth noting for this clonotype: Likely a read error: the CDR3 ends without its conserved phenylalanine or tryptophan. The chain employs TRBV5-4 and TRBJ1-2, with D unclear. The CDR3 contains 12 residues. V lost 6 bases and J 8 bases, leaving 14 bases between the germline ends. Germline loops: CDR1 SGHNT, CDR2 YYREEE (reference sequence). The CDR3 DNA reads TGTGCCAGCACCCCGGTGGGAGGAGGCTACACCCTC. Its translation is CASTPVGGGYTL.

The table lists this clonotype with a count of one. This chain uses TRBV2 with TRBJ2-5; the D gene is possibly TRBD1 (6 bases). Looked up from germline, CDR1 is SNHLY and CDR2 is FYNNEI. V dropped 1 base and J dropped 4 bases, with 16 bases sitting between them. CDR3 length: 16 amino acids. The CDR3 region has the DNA TGTGCCAGCAGTGAAGTCGGGGCAGGGGTTGGAGAGACCCAGTACTTC. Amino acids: CASSEVGAGVGETQYF.

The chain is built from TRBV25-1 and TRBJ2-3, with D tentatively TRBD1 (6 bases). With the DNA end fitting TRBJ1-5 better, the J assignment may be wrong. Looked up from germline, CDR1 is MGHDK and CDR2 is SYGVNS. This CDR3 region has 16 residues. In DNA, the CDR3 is TGTGCCAGCAGTGAAATGGCGGGGGGGCCCTCGAGTACGCAGCATTTT. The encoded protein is CASSEMAGGPSSTQHF.

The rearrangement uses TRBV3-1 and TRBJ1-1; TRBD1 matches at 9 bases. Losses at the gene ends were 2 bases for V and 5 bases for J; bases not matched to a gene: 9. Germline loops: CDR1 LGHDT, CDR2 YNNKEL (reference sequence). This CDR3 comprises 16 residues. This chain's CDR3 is CASSQSKQGARTEAFF. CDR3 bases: TGTGCCAGCAGCCAATCCAAACAGGGGGCGAGGACTGAAGCTTTCTTT. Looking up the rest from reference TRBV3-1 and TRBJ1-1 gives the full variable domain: DTAVSQTPKYLVTQMGNDKSIKCEQNLGHDTMYWYKQDSKKFLKIMFSYNNKELIINETVPNRFSPKSPDKAHLNLHINSLELGDSAVYFCASSQSKQGARTEAFFGQGTRLTVV.

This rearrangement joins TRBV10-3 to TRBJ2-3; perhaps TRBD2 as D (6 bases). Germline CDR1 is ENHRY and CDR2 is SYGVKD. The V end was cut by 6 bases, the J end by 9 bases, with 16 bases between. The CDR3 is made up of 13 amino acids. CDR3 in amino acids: CAIRTDGSQTQYF. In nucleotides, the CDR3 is TGTGCCATCAGGACGGACGGGAGTCAGACGCAGTATTTT.

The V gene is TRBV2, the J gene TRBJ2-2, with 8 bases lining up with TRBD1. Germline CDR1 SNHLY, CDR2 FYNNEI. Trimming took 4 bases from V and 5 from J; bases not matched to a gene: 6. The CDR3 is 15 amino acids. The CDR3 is CASSGGRGLTGELFF. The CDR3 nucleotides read TGTGCCAGCAGTGGGGGCAGGGGGCTTACCGGGGAGCTGTTTTTT.

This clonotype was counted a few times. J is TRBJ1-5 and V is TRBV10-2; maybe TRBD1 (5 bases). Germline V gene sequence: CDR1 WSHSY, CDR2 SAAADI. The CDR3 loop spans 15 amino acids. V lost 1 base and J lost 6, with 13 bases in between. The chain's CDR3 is CASSEYSQGGQPQHF. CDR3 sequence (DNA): TGCGCCAGCAGTGAGTATTCTCAGGGAGGTCAGCCCCAGCATTTT.

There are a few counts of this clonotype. The CDR3 coding sequence is TGTGCCAGCAGCCCCAGGGTGAGCTATGGCTACACCTTC. The encoded protein is CASSPRVSYGYTF. V and J are TRBV14 and TRBJ1-2; a possible D gene is TRBD1 (5 bases). V lost 4 bases and J 4 bases, leaving 10 bases between the germline ends. CDR1 and CDR2 (germline): SGHDN, FVKESK. There are 13 residues in the CDR3.

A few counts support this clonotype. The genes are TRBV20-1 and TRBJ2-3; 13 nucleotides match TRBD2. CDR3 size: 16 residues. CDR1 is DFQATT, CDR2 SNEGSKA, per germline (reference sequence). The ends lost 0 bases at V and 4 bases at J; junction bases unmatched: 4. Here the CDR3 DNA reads TGCAGTGCTAGAGACAGCACTAGCGGGGGGGCAGATACGCAGTATTTT. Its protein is CSARDSTSGGADTQYF.

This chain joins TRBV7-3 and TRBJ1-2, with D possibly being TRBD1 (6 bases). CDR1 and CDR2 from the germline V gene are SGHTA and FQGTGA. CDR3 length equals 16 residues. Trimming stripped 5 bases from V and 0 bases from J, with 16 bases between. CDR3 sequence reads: CASSPGTPSTNYGYTF. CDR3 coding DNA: TGTGCCAGCAGCCCCGGGACACCTAGTACTAACTATGGCTACACCTTC.

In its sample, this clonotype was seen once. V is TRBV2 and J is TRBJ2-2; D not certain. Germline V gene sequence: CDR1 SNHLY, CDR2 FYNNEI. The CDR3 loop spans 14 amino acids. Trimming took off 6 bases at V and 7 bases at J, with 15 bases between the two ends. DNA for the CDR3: TGTGCCAGCAGGAAGATGGGCGTTGACGGGGAGCTGTTTTTT. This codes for CASRKMGVDGELFF.

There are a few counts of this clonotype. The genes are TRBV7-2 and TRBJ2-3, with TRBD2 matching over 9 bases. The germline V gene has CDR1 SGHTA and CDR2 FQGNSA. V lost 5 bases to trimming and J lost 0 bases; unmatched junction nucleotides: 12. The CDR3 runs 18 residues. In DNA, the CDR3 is TGTGCCAGCAGCCCACGGGCGGGGGGGTCCGGGAGCACAGATACGCAGTATTTT. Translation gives CASSPRAGGSGSTDTQYF.

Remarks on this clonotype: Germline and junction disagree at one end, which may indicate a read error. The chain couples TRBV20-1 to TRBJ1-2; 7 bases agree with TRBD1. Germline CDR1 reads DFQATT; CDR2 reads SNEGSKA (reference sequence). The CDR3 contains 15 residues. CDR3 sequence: CSAERQGPTNYGYAF. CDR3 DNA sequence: TGCAGTGCAGAGCGACAGGGACCGACTAACTATGGCTACGCCTTC.

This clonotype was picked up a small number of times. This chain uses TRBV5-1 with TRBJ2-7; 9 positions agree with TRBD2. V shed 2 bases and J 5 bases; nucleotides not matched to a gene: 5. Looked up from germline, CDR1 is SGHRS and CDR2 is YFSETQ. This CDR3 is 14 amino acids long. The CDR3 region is CASSFSGSIDEQYF. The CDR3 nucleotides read TGCGCCAGCAGCTTTAGCGGGAGTATCGACGAGCAGTACTTC.

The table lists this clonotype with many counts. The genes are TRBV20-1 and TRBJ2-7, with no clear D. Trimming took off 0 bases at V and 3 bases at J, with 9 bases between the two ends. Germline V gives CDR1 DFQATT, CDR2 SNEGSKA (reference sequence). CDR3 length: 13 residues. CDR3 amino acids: CSARDRAVYEQYF. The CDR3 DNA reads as TGCAGTGCTAGAGATAGGGCAGTCTACGAGCAGTACTTC.

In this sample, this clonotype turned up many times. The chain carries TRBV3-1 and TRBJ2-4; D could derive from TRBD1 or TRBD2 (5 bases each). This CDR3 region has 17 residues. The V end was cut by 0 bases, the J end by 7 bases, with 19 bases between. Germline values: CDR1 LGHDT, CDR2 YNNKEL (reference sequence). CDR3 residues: CASSQDEGWGPINIQYF. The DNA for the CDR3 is TGTGCCAGCAGCCAAGACGAAGGTTGGGGACCAATCAACATTCAGTACTTC.

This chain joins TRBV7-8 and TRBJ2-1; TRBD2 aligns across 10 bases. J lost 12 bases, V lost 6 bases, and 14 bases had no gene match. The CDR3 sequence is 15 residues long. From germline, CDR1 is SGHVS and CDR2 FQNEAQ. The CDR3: CASSYSQSSGGLQFF. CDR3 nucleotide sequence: TGTGCCAGCAGTTATAGCCAGAGTAGCGGGGGGCTGCAGTTCTTC. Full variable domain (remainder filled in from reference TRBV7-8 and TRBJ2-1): GAGVSQSPRYKVAKRGQDVALRCDPISGHVSLFWYQQALGQGPEFLTYFQNEAQLDKSGLPSDRFFAERPEGSVSTLKIQRTQQEDSAVYLCASSYSQSSGGLQFFGPGTRLTVL.

CDR3 protein: CAISVDAGVYEQYF. CDR3 in DNA: TGTGCCATCAGTGTTGATGCGGGAGTCTACGAGCAGTACTTC. The chain uses TRBV10-3 and TRBJ2-7, with 7 nucleotides matching TRBD2. The CDR3 covers 14 residues. V shed 4 bases, J shed 3 bases, and the junction held 6 bases outside the gene matches. Germline CDR1 reads ENHRY; CDR2 reads SYGVKD.

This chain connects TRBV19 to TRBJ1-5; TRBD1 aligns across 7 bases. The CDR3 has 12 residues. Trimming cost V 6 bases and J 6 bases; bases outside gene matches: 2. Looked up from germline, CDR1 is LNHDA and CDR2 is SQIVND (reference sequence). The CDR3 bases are TGTGCCAGTAGACAGGGGATTCAGCCCCAGCATTTT. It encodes CASRQGIQPQHF.

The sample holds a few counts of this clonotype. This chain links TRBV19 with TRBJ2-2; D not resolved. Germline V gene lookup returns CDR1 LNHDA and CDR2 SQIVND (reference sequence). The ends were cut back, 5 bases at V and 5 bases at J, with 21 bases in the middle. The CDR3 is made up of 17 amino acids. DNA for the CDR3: TGTGCCAGTAGTCCCCTGCTAGGGCGAGGTTATACCGGGGAGCTGTTTTTT. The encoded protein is CASSPLLGRGYTGELFF.

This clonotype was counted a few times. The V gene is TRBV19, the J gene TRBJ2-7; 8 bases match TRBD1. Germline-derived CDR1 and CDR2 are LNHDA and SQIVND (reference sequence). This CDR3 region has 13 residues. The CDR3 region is CGTGWFSTYEQYF. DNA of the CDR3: TGTGGGACAGGGTGGTTCTCCACCTACGAGCAGTACTTC.

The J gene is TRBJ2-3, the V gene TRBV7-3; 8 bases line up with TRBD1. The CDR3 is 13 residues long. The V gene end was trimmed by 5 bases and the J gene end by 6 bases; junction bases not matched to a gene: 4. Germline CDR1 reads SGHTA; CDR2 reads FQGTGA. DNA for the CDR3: TGTGCCAGCAGCGGGACAGGAGAGGATACGCAGTATTTT. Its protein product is CASSGTGEDTQYF. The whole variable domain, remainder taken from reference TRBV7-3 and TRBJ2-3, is GAGVSQTPSNKVTEKGKYVELRCDPISGHTALYWYRQSLGQGPEFLIYFQGTGAADDSGLPNDRFFAVRPEGSVSTLKIQRTERGDSAVYLCASSGTGEDTQYFGPGTRLTVL.

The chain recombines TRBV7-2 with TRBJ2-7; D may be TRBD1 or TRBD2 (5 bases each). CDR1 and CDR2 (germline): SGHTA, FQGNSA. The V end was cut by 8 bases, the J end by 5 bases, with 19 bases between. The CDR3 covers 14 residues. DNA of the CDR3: TGTGCCAGCGGCCGGATGTCGGGGACCCACGAGCAGTACGTC. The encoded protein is CASGRMSGTHEQYV.

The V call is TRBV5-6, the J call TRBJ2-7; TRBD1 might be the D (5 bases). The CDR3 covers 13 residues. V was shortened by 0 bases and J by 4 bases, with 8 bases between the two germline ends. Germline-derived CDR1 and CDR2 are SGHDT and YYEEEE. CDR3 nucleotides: TGTGCCAGCAGCTTGGTAAGGGGATACGAGCAGTACTTC. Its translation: CASSLVRGYEQYF.

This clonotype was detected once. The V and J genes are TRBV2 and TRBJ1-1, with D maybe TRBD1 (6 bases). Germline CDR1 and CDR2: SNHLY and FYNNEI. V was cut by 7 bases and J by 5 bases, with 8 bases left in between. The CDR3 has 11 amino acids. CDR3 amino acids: CASKGGTEAFF. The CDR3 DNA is TGTGCCAGCAAGGGGGGGACTGAAGCTTTCTTT.

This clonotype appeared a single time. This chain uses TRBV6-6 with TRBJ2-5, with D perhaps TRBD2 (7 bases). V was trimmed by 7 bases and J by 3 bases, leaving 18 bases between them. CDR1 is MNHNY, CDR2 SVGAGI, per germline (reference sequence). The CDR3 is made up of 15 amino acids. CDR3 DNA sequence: TGTGCCAGCAAGGCTGGGGGGGCACAAGAAGAGACCCAGTACTTC. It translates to CASKAGGAQEETQYF.

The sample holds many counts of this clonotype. CDR3 coding DNA: TGCAGTGCATGGGTTTTGAGGGATCAGCCCCAGCATTTT. Its protein is CSAWVLRDQPQHF. The chain joins TRBV20-1 to TRBJ1-5; unclear D gene. V was pared by 6 bases and J by 5 bases, with 14 bases between. The germline gives CDR1 DFQATT, CDR2 SNEGSKA (reference sequence). The CDR3 runs 13 residues.